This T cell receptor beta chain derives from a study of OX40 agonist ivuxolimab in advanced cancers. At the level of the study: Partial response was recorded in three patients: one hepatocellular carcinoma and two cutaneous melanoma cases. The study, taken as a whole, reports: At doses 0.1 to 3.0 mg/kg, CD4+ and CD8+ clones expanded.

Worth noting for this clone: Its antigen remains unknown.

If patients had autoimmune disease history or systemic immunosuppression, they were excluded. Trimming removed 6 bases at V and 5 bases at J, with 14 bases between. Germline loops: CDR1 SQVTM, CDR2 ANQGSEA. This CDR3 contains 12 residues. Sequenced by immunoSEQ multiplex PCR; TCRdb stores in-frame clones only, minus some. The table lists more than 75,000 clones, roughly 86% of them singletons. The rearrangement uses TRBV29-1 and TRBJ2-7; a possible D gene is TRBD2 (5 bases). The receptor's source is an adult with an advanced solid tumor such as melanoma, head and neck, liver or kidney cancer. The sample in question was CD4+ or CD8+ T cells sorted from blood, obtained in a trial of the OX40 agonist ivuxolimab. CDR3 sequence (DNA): TGCAGCGTAAAAGGAGGTAGCGACGAGCAGTACTTC. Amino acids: CSVKGGSDEQYF.